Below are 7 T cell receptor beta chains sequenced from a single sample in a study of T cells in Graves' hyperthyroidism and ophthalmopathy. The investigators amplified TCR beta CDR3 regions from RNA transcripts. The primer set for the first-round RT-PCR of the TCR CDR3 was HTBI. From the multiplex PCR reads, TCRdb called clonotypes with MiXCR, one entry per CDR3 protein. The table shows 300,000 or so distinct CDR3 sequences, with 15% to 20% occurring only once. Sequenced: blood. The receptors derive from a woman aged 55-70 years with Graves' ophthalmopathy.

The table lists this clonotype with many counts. DNA of the CDR3: TGCGCCAGCAGCTCCCGGTCAGGGAGGCTCTCATCCCACATGCCCGAGCAGTACTTC. This sequence encodes CASSSRSGRLSSHMPEQYF. The rearrangement links TRBV5-1 to TRBJ2-7; weak D call: TRBD2 (6 bases). V dropped 3 bases and J dropped 6 bases, with 31 bases sitting between them. CDR1 and CDR2 from the germline V gene are SGHRS and YFSETQ. This CDR3 has 19 residues.

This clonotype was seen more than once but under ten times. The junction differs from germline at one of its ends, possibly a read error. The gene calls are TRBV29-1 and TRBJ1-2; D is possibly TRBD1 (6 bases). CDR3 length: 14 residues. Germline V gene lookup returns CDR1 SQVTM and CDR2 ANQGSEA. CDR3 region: CSLEDRLSNYGYTF. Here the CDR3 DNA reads TGCAGCCTTGAGGACAGACTTTCTAACTATGGCTACACCTTC.

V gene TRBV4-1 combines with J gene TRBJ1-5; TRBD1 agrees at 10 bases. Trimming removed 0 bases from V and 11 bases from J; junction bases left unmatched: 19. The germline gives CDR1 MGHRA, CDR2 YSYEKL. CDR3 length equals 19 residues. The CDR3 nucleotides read TGCGCCAGCAGCCAAGATCTGTGGGATAGGGACAGGGGAAGAAGGTCCCAGCATTTT. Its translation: CASSQDLWDRDRGRRSQHF.

The CDR3 region is CAISVGGATYGNYGYTF. DNA for the CDR3: TGTGCCATCAGTGTAGGGGGGGCAACATATGGTAACTATGGCTACACCTTC. The chain combines TRBV10-3 with TRBJ1-2; a weak D match, TRBD1 (6 bases). Germline loops: CDR1 ENHRY, CDR2 SYGVKD. The CDR3 loop spans 17 amino acids. The V end was cut by 4 bases, the J end by 1 base, with 19 bases between.

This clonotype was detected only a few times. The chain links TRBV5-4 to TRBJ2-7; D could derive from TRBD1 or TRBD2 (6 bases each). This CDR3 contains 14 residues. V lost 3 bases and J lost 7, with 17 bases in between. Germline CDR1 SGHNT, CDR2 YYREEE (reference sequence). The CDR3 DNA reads TGTGCCAGCAGCTCCCCGACAGGAGGGAGGGAGCAGTACTTC. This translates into CASSSPTGGREQYF.

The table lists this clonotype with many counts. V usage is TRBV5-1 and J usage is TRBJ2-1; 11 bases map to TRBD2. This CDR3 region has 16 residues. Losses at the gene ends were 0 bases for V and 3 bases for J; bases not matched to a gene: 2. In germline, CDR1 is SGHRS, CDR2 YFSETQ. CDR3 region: CASSLVGTSGYNEQFF. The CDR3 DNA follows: TGCGCCAGCAGCTTGGTCGGGACTAGCGGCTACAATGAGCAGTTCTTC.

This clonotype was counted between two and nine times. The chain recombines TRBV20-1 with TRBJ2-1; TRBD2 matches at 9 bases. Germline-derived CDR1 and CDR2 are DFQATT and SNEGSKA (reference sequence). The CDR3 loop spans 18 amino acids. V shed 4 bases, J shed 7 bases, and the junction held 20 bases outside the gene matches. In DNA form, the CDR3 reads TGCAGTGCTACCCCTCTGGGGGGTAGCGGGAGATCGGAAAATGAGCAGTTCTTC. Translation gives CSATPLGGSGRSENEQFF.